This T cell receptor beta chain derives from a study of OX40 agonist ivuxolimab in advanced cancers. Study outcomes and limitations: Partial responders treated at 0.1-3.0 mg/kg exhibited clonal expansion among the lowest measured.

Germline V gene data show CDR1 as MNHNS and CDR2 as SASEGT. CDR3 length equals 14 residues. V gave up 4 bases and J gave up 0 bases; unmatched junction bases: 3. Assay used: immunoSEQ multiplex PCR; TCRdb lists only in-frame clones, some missing. The table has 45,000 to 50,000 clones, 75% to 90% seen once. As for this clone: Its matching antigen is unknown.

This material consisted of CD4+ or CD8+ T cells sorted from blood, taken in a trial of the OX40 agonist ivuxolimab. The source of this sequence is an adult with an advanced solid tumor such as melanoma, head and neck, liver or kidney cancer. This chain connects TRBV6-1 to TRBJ2-7; TRBD2 matches 7 bases. CDR3 in DNA: TGTGCCAGCAGTGCCAGCGGGGCCTCCTACGAGCAGTACTTC. Protein product: CASSASGASYEQYF.